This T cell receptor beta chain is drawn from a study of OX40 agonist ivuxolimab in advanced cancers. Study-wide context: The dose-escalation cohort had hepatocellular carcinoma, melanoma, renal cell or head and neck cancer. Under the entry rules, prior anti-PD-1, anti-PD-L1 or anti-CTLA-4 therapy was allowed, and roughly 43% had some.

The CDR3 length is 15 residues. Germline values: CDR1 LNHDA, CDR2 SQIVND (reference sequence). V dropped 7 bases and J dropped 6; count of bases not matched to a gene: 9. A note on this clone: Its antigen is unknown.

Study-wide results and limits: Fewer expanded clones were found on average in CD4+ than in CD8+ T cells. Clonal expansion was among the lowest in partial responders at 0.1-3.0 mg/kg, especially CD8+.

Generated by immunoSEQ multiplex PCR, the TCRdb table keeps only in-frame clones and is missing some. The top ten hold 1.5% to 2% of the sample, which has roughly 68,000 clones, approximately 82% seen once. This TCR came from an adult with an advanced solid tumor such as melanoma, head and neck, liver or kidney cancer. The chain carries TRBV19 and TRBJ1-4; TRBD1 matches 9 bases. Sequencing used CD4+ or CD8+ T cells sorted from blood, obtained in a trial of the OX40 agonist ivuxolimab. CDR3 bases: TGTGCCAGTAAGATGCCCGGGACAGGGTATGAAAAACTGTTTTTT. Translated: CASKMPGTGYEKLFF.